This T cell receptor (beta chain) stems from a study of T-cell memory formation after mild COVID-19. After removal of 2 bases from V and 5 bases from J, the junction contained 3 bases not matched to a gene. This CDR3 comprises 13 residues. Germline lookup yields CDR1 SGDLS and CDR2 YYNGEE. TCRdb called the 5' RACE reads again in MiXCR, with one record for every CDR3 protein. The repertoire includes roughly 300,000 distinct CDR3 sequences, 8% to 10% of them detected once, and approximately 23% sits in the top ten. What was sequenced was PBMCs or a T cell subset sorted from them (not recorded which). This TCR was sampled from a young man who had mild COVID-19 (a few samples of this study predate the infection). Cell type and time point are not known. The chain carries TRBV9 and TRBJ2-5; 7 nucleotides match TRBD2. The CDR3 is CASSVPGRETQYF. The CDR3 DNA reads as TGTGCCAGCAGCGTCCCCGGGAGGGAGACCCAGTACTTC.